This T cell receptor (beta chain) was documented in a study of T cell responses to AZD1222 COVID-19 vaccine. Regarding this clone: Its antigen is as yet unknown.

Libraries were prepared by immunoSEQ multiplex PCR; TCRdb keeps only in-frame clonotypes and omits some of them. The sample holds about 88,000 clones, approximately 88% seen once. Findings and caveats of the study: Among vaccine-associated CD4 TCRs, coverage spanned spike, with dominance at 160-218 and 743-854. At baseline, just a handful of AZD1222 recipients tested seropositive. Among the donors, most were white British and more were female, and clonal diversity was possibly underestimated.

Specimen: peripheral blood, collected on day 0 of AZD1222 vaccination. This receptor was taken from an adult in good health.

CDR3 nucleotide sequence: TGCGCCAGCAGCTCTAGCGGGGCGACCTCCTACGAGCAGTACTTC. Residues: CASSSSGATSYEQYF. The rearrangement uses TRBV5-1 and TRBJ2-7, with 9 bases fitting TRBD2. Unmatched junction bases numbered 4, after V lost 3 bases and J lost 0 bases. This CDR3 has 15 residues. Germline assignment: CDR1 SGHRS and CDR2 YFSETQ.